This T cell receptor (beta chain) was identified during a study of cytomegalovirus exposure and HLA in healthy donors. Whole-study context: A prior study identified 117 million unique TCR beta sequences from roughly 180 million T cells. Ancestry clustering placed around 81% of under 450 genotyped donors in the Caucasian-associated cluster. Whole-study results and caveats: Reportedly, a later analysis found an Asian-associated ancestry cluster had fewer N-insertions than the roughly 700-donor mean. In an earlier analysis, most TCR beta V segments were productive about 87% or about 30% of the time.

A multiplex PCR was run with 60 Vbeta primers and 13 Jbeta primers. Sequencing was performed with immunoSEQ multiplex PCR; in TCRdb, only in-frame clones are kept and a portion is missing. Of around 220,000 clones in the sample, under 80% were seen once. As regards this clone: Its antigen is unknown.

This TCR was sampled from a woman younger than 45 in good health and CMV-seronegative. The sequenced sample was PBMCs.

CDR3: CASSLPGTVTEAFF. As DNA, the CDR3 is TGTGCCAGCAGTCTCCCGGGGACAGTCACTGAAGCTTTCTTT. V and J are TRBV6-1 and TRBJ1-1; TRBD1 matches at 7 bases. The CDR3 is 14 residues long. In germline, CDR1 is MNHNS, CDR2 SASEGT. V lost 5 bases, J lost 4 bases, and 7 bases stayed unmatched.